The T cell receptor (beta chain) under discussion was sequenced for a study of T-cell reconstitution after alpha-beta-depleted transplantation in children. This clonotype was seen repeatedly, ten times or more. CDR1 is MNHEY and CDR2 is SMNVEV in the germline V gene (reference sequence). V lost 6 bases, J lost 7 bases, and 7 bases stayed unmatched. CDR3 length: 14 amino acids. TCRbeta library preparation incorporated unique molecular identifiers. TCRdb processed the PCR reads anew with MiXCR; each CDR3 protein has one entry. The sample includes about 480,000 distinct CDR3 sequences, under 15% of them seen just once.

The J gene is TRBJ2-2, the V gene TRBV27, with 8 bases lining up with TRBD1. The sequences come from PBMCs from the stem cell graft donor, collected from the stem cell graft. This clonotype originated in a human donor who donated a stem cell graft to a child with combined immunodeficiency. Written as DNA, the CDR3 is TGTGCCAGCAGGCAGGGGGCAAGGGGCGGGGAGCTGTTTTTT. It is translated as CASRQGARGGELFF.